The T cell receptor (beta chain) described here comes from a study of shared clonotypes between healthy human individuals. This clone has only a few counts. J was trimmed by 5 bases and V by 5 bases; bases with no gene match: 10. CDR3 length: 16 residues. Per the germline V gene, CDR1 is SEHNR and CDR2 is FQNEAQ (reference sequence). Data came from immunoSEQ multiplex PCR; TCRdb stores just in-frame clones and leaves some out. The sample lists approximately 2.5 million clones, more than 80% occurring once. The sample was naive CD4+ T cells sorted from blood. The subset: CD45RA+ positively selected. The rearrangement uses TRBV7-9 and TRBJ1-5, with 9 bases aligning to TRBD1. This clonotype was obtained from a man in his late teens or twenties in good health. The CDR3: CASSQGQGSFYQPQHF. For the CDR3, the DNA is TGTGCCAGCAGCCAAGGACAGGGGAGTTTCTATCAGCCCCAGCATTTT.